These 18 T cell receptor beta chains share one sample of origin, sequenced in a study of cytotoxic CD8 clonotypes in ibrutinib-treated CLL. Only in-frame clones appear in the TCRdb table, and some are missing; sequencing was by immunoSEQ multiplex PCR. The sample consists of about 160,000 clones, about 80% of them appearing once. The input for sequencing was PBMCs, taken after 12 months of ibrutinib treatment. These receptors were obtained from a human donor with chronic lymphocytic leukemia.

This clone was observed a few times. The CDR3 loop reads CASSLDRDQPQHF. The DNA of the CDR3 is TGTGCCAGCAGCTTAGACAGAGATCAGCCCCAGCATTTT. V usage is TRBV11-2 and J usage is TRBJ1-5; D is unresolved. The CDR3 is 13 residues long. Germline values: CDR1 SGHAT, CDR2 FQNNGV. V lost 0 bases, J lost 5 bases, and 5 bases lay in between.

The rearrangement links TRBV29-1 to TRBJ1-2; D is possibly TRBD1 (6 bases). This CDR3 has 12 residues. The germline gives CDR1 SQVTM, CDR2 ANQGSEA. V lost 7 bases and J 1 base, leaving 10 bases between the germline ends. As DNA, the CDR3 is TGCAGCGCCTGGACAGATAACTATGGCTACACCTTC. Translating gives CSAWTDNYGYTF. The whole variable domain, filled in from reference TRBV29-1 and TRBJ1-2, reads SAVISQKPSRDICQRGTSLTIQCQVDSQVTMMFWYRQQPGQSLTLIATANQGSEATYESGFVIDKFPISRPNLTFSTLTVSNMSPEDSSIYLCSAWTDNYGYTFGSGTRLTVV.

This clone has just one count. J is TRBJ2-7 and V is TRBV9, with unresolved D. The V gene's germline CDR1 is SGDLS and CDR2 YYNGEE. The CDR3 has 15 amino acids. The V end was cut by 0 bases, the J end by 3 bases, with 13 bases between. The CDR3 protein is CASSVGPVNGYEQYF. The CDR3 region has the DNA TGTGCCAGCAGCGTAGGCCCGGTGAACGGCTACGAGCAGTACTTC.

This chain joins TRBV18 and TRBJ1-4, with 8 bases identical to TRBD1. Germline-derived CDR1 and CDR2 are KGHSH and LQKENI. CDR3 length equals 14 residues. V was clipped by 6 bases and J by 5 bases; unmatched bases: 5. The CDR3 sequence is CASSLTGGNEKLFF. In nucleotides, the CDR3 is TGTGCCAGCTCGCTCACAGGGGGGAATGAAAAACTGTTTTTT.

This chain joins TRBV6-6 and TRBJ2-7, with 7 nucleotides matching TRBD1. CDR1 is MNHNY, CDR2 SVGAGI, per germline (reference sequence). Unmatched junction bases numbered 8, after V lost 6 bases and J lost 3 bases. This CDR3 has 14 amino acids. The CDR3 loop is CASSRRQGHYEQYF. The DNA for the CDR3 is TGTGCCAGCAGCCGGAGACAGGGACACTACGAGCAGTACTTC.

This CDR3 reads CASSEVGQSRGGKLFF. The DNA of the CDR3 is TGTGCCAGCAGTGAAGTCGGACAGTCCAGAGGAGGAAAACTGTTTTTT. The chain joins TRBV2 to TRBJ1-4; a possible D gene is TRBD1 (6 bases). Germline V lookup: CDR1 SNHLY, CDR2 FYNNEI. Trimming left V 1 base short and J 10 bases short, with 19 bases between. This CDR3 has 16 amino acids. Based on the CDR3 plus reference TRBV2 and TRBJ1-4, the full variable domain is EPEVTQTPSHQVTQMGQEVILRCVPISNHLYFYWYRQILGQKVEFLVSFYNNEISEKSEIFDDQFSVERPDGSNFTLKIRSTKLEDSAMYFCASSEVGQSRGGKLFFGSGTQLSVL.

The rearrangement links TRBV18 to TRBJ1-3, with unresolved D. CDR3 length: 15 amino acids. CDR1 and CDR2 (germline): KGHSH, LQKENI. Trimming stripped 2 bases from V and 0 bases from J, with 8 bases between. The DNA for the CDR3 is TGTGCCAGCTCACCAAAGACTACCTCTGGAAACACCATATATTTT. Protein sequence: CASSPKTTSGNTIYF. The full variable domain, in which reference TRBV18 and TRBJ1-3 provide the parts outside the CDR3, is NAGVMQNPRHLVRRRGQEARLRCSPMKGHSHVYWYRQLPEEGLKFMVYLQKENIIDESGMPKERFSAEFPKEGPSILRIQQVVRGDSAAYFCASSPKTTSGNTIYFGEGSWLTVV.

The chain employs TRBV2 and TRBJ2-3; D not certain. V lost 7 bases to trimming and J lost 5 bases, with 13 bases between them. Germline V gives CDR1 SNHLY, CDR2 FYNNEI. This CDR3 is built from 13 residues. The CDR3 region has the DNA TGTGCCAGCAATTATTTGGTGGGAGATACGCAGTATTTT. Translating gives CASNYLVGDTQYF.

The chain uses TRBV2 and TRBJ1-3, with 11 bases lining up with TRBD1. The CDR3 length is 16 residues. Unmatched junction bases numbered 5, after V lost 7 bases and J lost 0 bases. Germline CDR1 reads SNHLY; CDR2 reads FYNNEI. The CDR3 region has the DNA TGTGCCAGCACCCAAGGACAGGGGGCCTCTGGAAACACCATATATTTT. It yields the protein CASTQGQGASGNTIYF.

The chain links TRBV28 to TRBJ2-3; D is undetermined. Germline CDR1 MDHEN, CDR2 SYDVKM. V lost 7 bases and J lost 0, with 5 bases in between. The CDR3 length is 12 residues. CDR3 region: CASTRSTDTQYF. CDR3 bases: TGTGCCAGCACTAGGAGCACAGATACGCAGTATTTT.

In this sample, this clone turned up a few times. The rearrangement uses TRBV5-1 and TRBJ2-1, with 10 bases lining up with TRBD2. Germline values: CDR1 SGHRS, CDR2 YFSETQ. J lost 0 bases, V lost 4 bases, and 10 bases had no gene match. The CDR3 spans 18 residues. CDR3 sequence (DNA): TGCGCCAGCAGCCCAATAGCGGGGGGCCCGAGCTCCTACAATGAGCAGTTCTTC. Its translation is CASSPIAGGPSSYNEQFF.

In this sample, this clone turned up a few times. The rearrangement joins TRBV20-1 to TRBJ2-3; unclear D gene. Germline CDR1 and CDR2: DFQATT and SNEGSKA (reference sequence). The CDR3 extends over 10 amino acids. Trimming took 3 bases from V and 2 from J, leaving 0 bases between them. The CDR3 is CSASTDTQYF. CDR3 sequence (DNA): TGCAGTGCTAGCACAGATACGCAGTATTTT.

The chain employs TRBV7-9 and TRBJ1-3; TRBD1 agrees at 7 bases. V was pared by 6 bases and J by 4 bases, with 9 bases of the junction left unmatched. The CDR3 is 15 residues long. Germline V gives CDR1 SEHNR, CDR2 FQNEAQ (reference sequence). As DNA, the CDR3 is TGTGCCAGCAGGAGAGGGGGCCAGAGAGGAAACACCATATATTTT. As protein: CASRRGGQRGNTIYF.

The chain joins TRBV10-2 to TRBJ2-7; D is uncertain. V gave up 3 bases and J gave up 2 bases, with 8 bases separating them. The CDR3 is made up of 13 amino acids. The germline gives CDR1 WSHSY, CDR2 SAAADI. The CDR3 here is CASSEGMAYEQYF. The CDR3, as DNA: TGCGCCAGCAGTGAAGGCATGGCCTACGAGCAGTACTTC.

The chain employs TRBV27 and TRBJ2-7; 7 nucleotides agree with TRBD1. The CDR3 spans 17 residues. Germline loops: CDR1 MNHEY, CDR2 SMNVEV (reference sequence). The ends lost 4 bases at V and 6 bases at J; junction bases unmatched: 18. CDR3 loop: CASSSIPLTGLNGEQYF. The CDR3 DNA follows: TGTGCCAGCAGTTCCATACCCCTGACAGGGCTCAATGGCGAGCAGTACTTC.

Only a few counts were recorded for this clone. The chain links TRBV7-9 to TRBJ2-2, with D perhaps matching TRBD1 (6 bases). The CDR3 spans 16 residues. Germline CDR1 and CDR2: SEHNR and FQNEAQ (reference sequence). Trimming removed 1 base from V and 6 bases from J, with 15 bases in between. The CDR3: CASSLGSRGSAGELFF. CDR3 coding DNA: TGTGCCAGCAGCTTAGGATCTAGGGGGAGTGCCGGGGAGCTGTTTTTT.

The chain is built from TRBV11-2 and TRBJ1-4; 7 bases agree with TRBD1. Germline assignment: CDR1 SGHAT and CDR2 FQNNGV. V dropped 3 bases and J dropped 0; count of bases not matched to a gene: 4. This CDR3 spans 16 amino acids. The CDR3 sequence is CASSLAGTATNEKLFF. The DNA for the CDR3 is TGTGCCAGCAGCTTGGCCGGGACAGCAACTAATGAAAAACTGTTTTTT. The complete variable domain, with remaining parts taken from reference TRBV11-2 and TRBJ1-4, reads EAGVAQSPRYKIIEKRQSVAFWCNPISGHATLYWYQQILGQGPKLLIQFQNNGVVDDSQLPKDRFSAERLKGVDSTLKIQPAKLEDSAVYLCASSLAGTATNEKLFFGSGTQLSVL.

This chain joins TRBV27 and TRBJ2-1, with D unresolved. The CDR3 sequence is 13 residues long. The V end lost 6 bases, the J end lost 8 bases, and 14 bases lay between the germline ends. Germline-derived CDR1 and CDR2 are MNHEY and SMNVEV (reference sequence). The CDR3 region has the DNA TGTGCCAGCAGGGCGCTCGATAGGGATGAGCAGTTCTTC. Protein sequence: CASRALDRDEQFF.